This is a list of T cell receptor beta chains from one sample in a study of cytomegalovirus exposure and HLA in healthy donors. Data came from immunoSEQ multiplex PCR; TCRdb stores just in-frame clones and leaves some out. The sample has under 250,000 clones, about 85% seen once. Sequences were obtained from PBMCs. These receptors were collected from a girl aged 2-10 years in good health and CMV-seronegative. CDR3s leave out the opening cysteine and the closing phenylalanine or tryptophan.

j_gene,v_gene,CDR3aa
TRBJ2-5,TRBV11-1,ASSPAGGLGEQY
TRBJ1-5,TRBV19,ASSTVPGGQPQH
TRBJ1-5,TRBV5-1,ASSLAAGGGQPQH
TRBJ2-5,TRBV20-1,SLSNQETQY
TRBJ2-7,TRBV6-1,ASSDGWSTYYEQY
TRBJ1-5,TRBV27,ASSFRGSSNQPQH
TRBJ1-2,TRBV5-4,ASSLEGPFYGYT
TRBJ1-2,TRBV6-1,ASSALGQPYGYT
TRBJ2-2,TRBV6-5,ASRRQGTNTGELF
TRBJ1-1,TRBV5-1,ASGLWGGNTEAF
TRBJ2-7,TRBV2,ASSRYDRVEQY
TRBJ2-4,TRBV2,ASRRGRTGSYAAKNIQY
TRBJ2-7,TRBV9,ASSVAGEQY
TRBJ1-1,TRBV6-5,ASSYSLNSRTEAF
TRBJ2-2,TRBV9,ASSVGASSSFTGELF
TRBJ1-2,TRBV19,ASSFTGIGYGYT
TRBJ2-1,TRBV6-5,ASSYSAGVRNEQF
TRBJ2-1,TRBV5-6,ASSLNPGTPYNEQF
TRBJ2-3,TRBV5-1,ASSLDLGPYTDTQY
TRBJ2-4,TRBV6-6,ASSYYGLTENIQY
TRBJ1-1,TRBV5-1,ASSSRDRRTEAF
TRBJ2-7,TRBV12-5,ASGAGQGAFDEQY